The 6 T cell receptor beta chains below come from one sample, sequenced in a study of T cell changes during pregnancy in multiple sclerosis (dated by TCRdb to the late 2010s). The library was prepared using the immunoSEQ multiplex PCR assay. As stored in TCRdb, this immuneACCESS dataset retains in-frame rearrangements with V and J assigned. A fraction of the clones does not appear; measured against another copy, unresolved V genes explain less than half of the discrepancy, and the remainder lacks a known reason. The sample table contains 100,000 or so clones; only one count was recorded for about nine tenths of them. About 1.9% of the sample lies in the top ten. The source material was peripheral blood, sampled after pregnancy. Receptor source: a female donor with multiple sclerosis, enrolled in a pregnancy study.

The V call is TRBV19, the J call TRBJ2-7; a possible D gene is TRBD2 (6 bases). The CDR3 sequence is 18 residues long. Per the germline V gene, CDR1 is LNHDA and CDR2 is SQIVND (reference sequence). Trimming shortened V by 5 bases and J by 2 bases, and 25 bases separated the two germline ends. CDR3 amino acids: CASSGRQTGLQGPYEQYF. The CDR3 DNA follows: TGTGCCAGTAGTGGACGACAAACGGGACTCCAAGGCCCCTACGAGCAGTACTTC.

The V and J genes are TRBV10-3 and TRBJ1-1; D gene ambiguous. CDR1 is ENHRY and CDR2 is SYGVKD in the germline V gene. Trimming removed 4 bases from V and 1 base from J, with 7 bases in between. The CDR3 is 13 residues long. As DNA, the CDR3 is TGTGCCATCAGTGGACACCCGAACACTGAAGCTTTCTTT. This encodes CAISGHPNTEAFF.

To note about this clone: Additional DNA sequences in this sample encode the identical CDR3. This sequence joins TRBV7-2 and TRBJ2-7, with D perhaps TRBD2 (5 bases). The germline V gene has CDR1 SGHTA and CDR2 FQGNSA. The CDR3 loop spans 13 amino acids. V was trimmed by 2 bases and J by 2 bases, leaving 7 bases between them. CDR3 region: CASSLSGTYEQYF. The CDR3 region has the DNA TGTGCCAGCAGCTTATCGGGAACCTACGAGCAGTACTTC. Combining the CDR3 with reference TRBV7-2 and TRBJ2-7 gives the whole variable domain GAGVSQSPSNKVTEKGKDVELRCDPISGHTALYWYRQSLGQGLEFLIYFQGNSAPDKSGLPSDRFSAERTGGSVSTLTIQRTQQEDSAVYLCASSLSGTYEQYFGPGTRLTVT.

The CDR3 spells CASSQGDRARETQYF. The CDR3 DNA is TGCGCCAGCAGCCAGGGGGACAGGGCTAGGGAGACCCAGTACTTC. J is TRBJ2-5 and V is TRBV4-3; TRBD1 matches at 9 bases. The CDR3 length is 15 residues. Germline values: CDR1 LGHNA, CDR2 YSLEER. V trimming: 3 bases; J trimming: 5 bases; junction bases outside the gene matches: 7.

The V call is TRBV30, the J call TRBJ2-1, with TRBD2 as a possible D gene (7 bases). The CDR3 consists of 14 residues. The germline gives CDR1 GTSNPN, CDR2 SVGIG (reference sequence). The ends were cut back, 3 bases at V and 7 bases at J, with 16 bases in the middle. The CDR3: CAWSGGPSGNEQFF. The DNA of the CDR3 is TGTGCCTGGAGCGGGGGGCCCAGCGGGAATGAGCAGTTCTTC. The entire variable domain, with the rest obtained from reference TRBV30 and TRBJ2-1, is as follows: SQTIHQWPATLVQPVGSPLSLECTVEGTSNPNLYWYRQAAGRGLQLLFYSVGIGQISSEVPQNLSASRPQDRQFILSSKKLLLSDSGFYLCAWSGGPSGNEQFFGPGTRLTVL.

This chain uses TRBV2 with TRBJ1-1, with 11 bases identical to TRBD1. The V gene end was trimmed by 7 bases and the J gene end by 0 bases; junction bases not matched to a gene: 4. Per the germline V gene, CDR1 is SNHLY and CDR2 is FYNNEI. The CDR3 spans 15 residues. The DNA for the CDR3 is TGTGCCAGCATGGGACAGGGGGTGGTGAACACTGAAGCTTTCTTT. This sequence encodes CASMGQGVVNTEAFF.